Listed below are T cell receptor beta chains from one sample, sequenced in a study of blood T cell repertoires in COVID-19. Generated by immunoSEQ multiplex PCR, the TCRdb table keeps only in-frame clones and is missing some. The sample records about 370,000 clones, roughly 90% being singletons. Sequencing input: peripheral blood. The receptors shown here come from a man aged 18 to 30 with active or convalescent COVID-19. Each CDR3 is given with its conserved first and last residue. Fields, in order: clone size, CDR3 length, V gene, D gene, J gene, CDR3 DNA, CDR3 protein. A D gene is named only where the DNA matches it firmly. Not every row has a clone size; where given, it reads once, few, many or a size class.

clone_size: NA
cdr3_length: 15
v_call: TRBV5-1
d_call: TRBD1
j_call: TRBJ2-1
cdr3_nt: TGCGCCAGCAGCTTGGGGGACAGGGTTACTAATGAGCAGTTCTTC
cdr3_aa: CASSLGDRVTNEQFF

clone_size: few
cdr3_length: 15
v_call: TRBV7-9
d_call: TRBD1
j_call: TRBJ1-1
cdr3_nt: TGTGCCAGCAGCTCCCAAAGCACAGGGGGACATGAAGCTTTCTTT
cdr3_aa: CASSSQSTGGHEAFF

clone_size: few
cdr3_length: 16
v_call: TRBV28
d_call: TRBD1
j_call: TRBJ1-3
cdr3_nt: TGTGCCAGCAGGGGGACAGGGGCGATCTCTGGAAACACCATATATTTT
cdr3_aa: CASRGTGAISGNTIYF

clone_size: NA
cdr3_length: 14
v_call: TRBV4-2
d_call: NA
j_call: TRBJ1-2
cdr3_nt: TGTGCCAGCAGCCAAACAGGGACCAACTATGGCTACACCTTC
cdr3_aa: CASSQTGTNYGYTF

clone_size: NA
cdr3_length: 13
v_call: TRBV11-2
d_call: TRBD1
j_call: TRBJ1-5
cdr3_nt: TGTGCCAGCAGCCCTACAGGGGTTCAGCCCCAGCATTTT
cdr3_aa: CASSPTGVQPQHF

clone_size: NA
cdr3_length: 13
v_call: TRBV14
d_call: NA
j_call: TRBJ2-7
cdr3_nt: TGTGCCAGCAGCCCCGGAACAGCTTACGAGCAGTACTTC
cdr3_aa: CASSPGTAYEQYF

clone_size: once
cdr3_length: 14
v_call: TRBV28
d_call: TRBD1
j_call: TRBJ1-6
cdr3_nt: TGTGCCAGCAGCCCCACAGGGGCCCCCTTTTCCCTCCACTTT
cdr3_aa: CASSPTGAPFSLHF

clone_size: NA
cdr3_length: 14
v_call: TRBV3-1/TRBV3-2
d_call: NA
j_call: TRBJ1-1
cdr3_nt: TGTGCCAGCAGAGTTAGGGGGACGAACACTGAAGCTTTCTTT
cdr3_aa: CASRVRGTNTEAFF

clone_size: NA
cdr3_length: 17
v_call: TRBV19
d_call: TRBD1
j_call: TRBJ2-3
cdr3_nt: TGTGCCAGTAGTAGGTCGACAGGGGTGACTAGCACAGATACGCAGTATTTT
cdr3_aa: CASSRSTGVTSTDTQYF

clone_size: few
cdr3_length: 15
v_call: TRBV27
d_call: NA
j_call: TRBJ1-2
cdr3_nt: TGTGCCAGCAGCAATGGCACAACATTTACCCCTGGCTACACCTTC
cdr3_aa: CASSNGTTFTPGYTF

clone_size: NA
cdr3_length: 14
v_call: TRBV7-2
d_call: NA
j_call: TRBJ2-2
cdr3_nt: TGTGCCAGCAGCTTAGATGAGGGGGCCGGGGAGCTGTTTTTT
cdr3_aa: CASSLDEGAGELFF

clone_size: NA
cdr3_length: 13
v_call: TRBV5-1
d_call: NA
j_call: TRBJ2-1
cdr3_nt: TGCGCCAGCAGCTCGGGACTTACCAATGAGCAGTTCTTC
cdr3_aa: CASSSGLTNEQFF

clone_size: once
cdr3_length: 14
v_call: TRBV6-5
d_call: NA
j_call: TRBJ1-1
cdr3_nt: TGTGCCACCCGAAGGAACGGGAGGAACACTGAAGCTTTCTTT
cdr3_aa: CATRRNGRNTEAFF

clone_size: NA
cdr3_length: 14
v_call: TRBV2
d_call: NA
j_call: TRBJ2-7
cdr3_nt: TGTGCCAGCAATCCCTGGCACGGGGACTACGAGCAGTACTTC
cdr3_aa: CASNPWHGDYEQYF

clone_size: NA
cdr3_length: 14
v_call: TRBV2
d_call: TRBD1
j_call: TRBJ1-5
cdr3_nt: TGTGCCAGCAGCGCCGGGACAGGGCGTCAGCCCCAGCATTTT
cdr3_aa: CASSAGTGRQPQHF

clone_size: NA
cdr3_length: 13
v_call: TRBV3-1/TRBV3-2
d_call: NA
j_call: TRBJ2-1
cdr3_nt: TGTGCCAGCAGCCCCTTACAGGGCCCTGAGCAGTTCTTC
cdr3_aa: CASSPLQGPEQFF

clone_size: NA
cdr3_length: 14
v_call: TRBV28
d_call: NA
j_call: TRBJ1-4
cdr3_nt: TGTGCCAGCAGATCGGGGGGGGTGAGGGAAAAACTGTTTTTT
cdr3_aa: CASRSGGVREKLFF

clone_size: NA
cdr3_length: 14
v_call: TRBV18
d_call: NA
j_call: TRBJ1-1
cdr3_nt: TGTGCCAGCTCACCACCCGTATCTGACACTGAAGCTTTCTTT
cdr3_aa: CASSPPVSDTEAFF

clone_size: NA
cdr3_length: 11
v_call: TRBV19
d_call: NA
j_call: TRBJ1-4
cdr3_nt: TGTGCCACTGAGCGGAGTGAAAAACTGTTTTTT
cdr3_aa: CATERSEKLFF

clone_size: NA
cdr3_length: 13
v_call: TRBV19
d_call: NA
j_call: TRBJ1-2
cdr3_nt: TGTGCCAGTAGTATGGTCCAGGTTGATGGCTACACCTTC
cdr3_aa: CASSMVQVDGYTF

clone_size: NA
cdr3_length: 18
v_call: TRBV27
d_call: TRBD2
j_call: TRBJ2-1
cdr3_nt: TGTGCCAGCAGTTTGAGCGGGAGGGAACTGAGCTCCTACAATGAGCAGTTCTTC
cdr3_aa: CASSLSGRELSSYNEQFF

clone_size: NA
cdr3_length: 13
v_call: TRBV9
d_call: NA
j_call: TRBJ1-6
cdr3_nt: TGTGCCAGCAGCGATGTAGGTAGCTCACCCCTCCACTTT
cdr3_aa: CASSDVGSSPLHF

clone_size: NA
cdr3_length: 14
v_call: TRBV14
d_call: NA
j_call: TRBJ1-1
cdr3_nt: TGTGCCAGCAGCCAAGGGCAGATCTCCACTGAAGCTTTCTTT
cdr3_aa: CASSQGQISTEAFF

clone_size: few
cdr3_length: 15
v_call: TRBV4-1
d_call: TRBD1
j_call: TRBJ1-3
cdr3_nt: TGCGCCAGCAGCCAAACGACAGGGCGGGTAGACACCATATATTTT
cdr3_aa: CASSQTTGRVDTIYF

clone_size: NA
cdr3_length: 15
v_call: TRBV9
d_call: NA
j_call: TRBJ1-1
cdr3_nt: TGTGCCAGCAGCGTAGTGCCCGAGAGGAACACTGAAGCTTTCTTT
cdr3_aa: CASSVVPERNTEAFF

clone_size: once
cdr3_length: 14
v_call: TRBV18
d_call: TRBD1
j_call: TRBJ1-2
cdr3_nt: TGTGCCAGCTCACCACAGGGGGCTGACTATGGCTACACCTTC
cdr3_aa: CASSPQGADYGYTF

clone_size: NA
cdr3_length: 13
v_call: TRBV12-3/TRBV12-4
d_call: TRBD1
j_call: TRBJ2-7
cdr3_nt: TGTGCCAGCAGTCAACTGGACAGGGTCGAGCAGTACTTC
cdr3_aa: CASSQLDRVEQYF

clone_size: NA
cdr3_length: 14
v_call: TRBV29-1
d_call: NA
j_call: TRBJ1-2
cdr3_nt: TGCAGCGTTAGAGAGAGCGGACGGACCTATGGCTACACCTTC
cdr3_aa: CSVRESGRTYGYTF

clone_size: NA
cdr3_length: 15
v_call: TRBV4-1
d_call: NA
j_call: TRBJ1-5
cdr3_nt: TGCGCCAGCAGCACCCGGACAGATAGCAATCAGCCCCAGCATTTT
cdr3_aa: CASSTRTDSNQPQHF

clone_size: NA
cdr3_length: 14
v_call: TRBV7-2
d_call: TRBD2
j_call: TRBJ2-2
cdr3_nt: TGTGCCAGCAGCTTAGGGCGGGAGACCGGGGAGCTGTTTTTT
cdr3_aa: CASSLGRETGELFF

clone_size: NA
cdr3_length: 17
v_call: TRBV4-3
d_call: NA
j_call: TRBJ2-7
cdr3_nt: TGCGCCAGCAGCCAAGACCCCGCAGGGGTGAGCTCCTACGAGCAGTACTTC
cdr3_aa: CASSQDPAGVSSYEQYF

clone_size: once
cdr3_length: 15
v_call: TRBV4-2
d_call: TRBD1
j_call: TRBJ1-1
cdr3_nt: TGTGCCAGCAGCCAAGGGACAGGGGGGAACACTGAAGCTTTCTTT
cdr3_aa: CASSQGTGGNTEAFF

clone_size: NA
cdr3_length: 15
v_call: TRBV7-2
d_call: TRBD2
j_call: TRBJ2-7
cdr3_nt: TGTGCCAGCAGCATACCGACTAGCGGGGACTACGAGCAGTACTTC
cdr3_aa: CASSIPTSGDYEQYF

clone_size: NA
cdr3_length: 14
v_call: TRBV6-5
d_call: NA
j_call: TRBJ2-1
cdr3_nt: TGTGCCAGTACTACGCCCAGCTCCTACAATGAGCAGTTCTTC
cdr3_aa: CASTTPSSYNEQFF

clone_size: once
cdr3_length: 13
v_call: TRBV24-1
d_call: TRBD1
j_call: TRBJ2-7
cdr3_nt: TGTGCCACCAGTGATGGAGGACAGGACGAGCAGTACTTC
cdr3_aa: CATSDGGQDEQYF

clone_size: NA
cdr3_length: 15
v_call: TRBV10-3
d_call: TRBD1
j_call: TRBJ1-6
cdr3_nt: TGTGCCATCAGTGACCGGGACAGGGCTAATTCACCCCTCCACTTT
cdr3_aa: CAISDRDRANSPLHF